This T cell receptor beta chain was captured by sequencing in a study of blood T cell repertoires in COVID-19. Assay used: immunoSEQ multiplex PCR; TCRdb lists only in-frame clones, some missing. The table shows about 300,000 clones, with roughly 89% occurring only once. The receptor was derived from a woman aged 45 to 65 who had been exposed to COVID-19. Sequenced material: PBMCs or T cells enriched from blood (not recorded which).

CDR3 region: CASRGTGETEAFF. In DNA, the CDR3 is TGTGCCAGCCGAGGCACAGGGGAAACTGAAGCTTTCTTT. The rearrangement uses TRBV6-5 and TRBJ1-1; 7 nucleotides match TRBD1. The J segment lost 5 bases and the V segment lost 8 bases, leaving 8 bases of the junction unmatched. The CDR3 length is 13 residues. Germline lookup yields CDR1 MNHEY and CDR2 SVGAGI.